The present TCR beta chain was sequenced within a study of T cells in Graves' hyperthyroidism and ophthalmopathy. In this sample, this clonotype turned up once. The V segment lost 7 bases and the J segment 9 bases; nucleotides outside the gene matches: 7. From germline, CDR1 is DFQATT and CDR2 SNEGSKA (reference sequence). This CDR3 region has 12 residues. Amplified TCR beta CDR3 regions came from RNA transcripts. The HTBI set primed first-round TCR CDR3 RT-PCR. TCRdb fed the multiplex PCR reads into MiXCR, producing one record per CDR3 protein. Among some 740,000 distinct CDR3 sequences listed, about 14% were seen once. It was less than 13 ml of fresh peripheral blood that supplied the PBMCs.

The sequence came from a woman between 18 and 30 years old with Graves' hyperthyroidism. The V gene is TRBV20-1, the J gene TRBJ2-4, with 9 bases identical to TRBD2. The specimen sequenced was blood. The CDR3 loop is CSVGGRATIQYF. CDR3 DNA sequence: TGCAGTGTAGGCGGGAGGGCGACCATTCAGTACTTC.